This T cell receptor (beta chain) was retrieved from a study of blood T cell repertoires in COVID-19. For the study at large: Nucleic acid was either cDNA or gDNA, and it came from T cells, B-cell-depleted T cells, or PBMCs.

This CDR3 is 13 amino acids long. The germline V gene encodes CDR1 SGHTA and CDR2 FQGTGA. J gave up 8 bases and V 6 bases, and 6 bases lay outside the gene matches. The method was immunoSEQ multiplex PCR; TCRdb's version includes in-frame clones alone and lacks a portion of them. The top ten clones hold 5.5% to 7% of a sample with roughly 70,000 clones, around 89% of them seen once. The receptor was isolated from a woman in her 70s with acute or convalescent COVID-19. The chain uses TRBV7-3 and TRBJ2-1; 8 nucleotides line up with TRBD2. Material for sequencing was peripheral blood. This chain's CDR3 is CASRREVGDEQFF. The DNA for the CDR3 is TGTGCCAGCAGGCGGGAGGTCGGTGATGAGCAGTTCTTC.